This section outlines one T cell receptor (beta chain) sequence together with its context. The record originates from a study of blood T cell repertoires in COVID-19. Study details: COVID-19 samples, acute and convalescent, were from the United States, Italy and Spain.

This CDR3 is built from 14 residues. Germline V gene data show CDR1 as SGHTA and CDR2 as FQGTGA. The J segment lost 2 bases and the V segment lost 2 bases, leaving 2 bases of the junction unmatched. Libraries were prepared by immunoSEQ multiplex PCR; TCRdb keeps only in-frame clonotypes and omits some of them. The sample holds a few hundred thousand clones; around 80% are singletons and the top ten take 4.5% to 6%. Assignment of participants to cohorts was predicated upon participant-reported clinical history. Within the 2 weeks before study entry, each person in the exposed group met a COVID-19 case.

This sequence joins TRBV7-3 and TRBJ2-7; 8 positions match TRBD2. Sequences were obtained from PBMCs or T cells enriched from blood (not recorded which). The TCR was taken from a man aged 35-49 years who had been exposed to COVID-19. CDR3 amino acids: CASSLSSGPYEQYF. CDR3 nucleotides: TGTGCCAGCAGCTTATCTAGCGGGCCCTACGAGCAGTACTTC.